These T cell receptor beta chains were read from a single sample in a study of shared clonotypes between healthy human individuals. Only in-frame clones appear in the TCRdb table, and some are missing; sequencing was by immunoSEQ multiplex PCR. The sample records about 2.4 million clones, approximately 90% being singletons. Input material: naive CD4+ T cells sorted from blood. All receptors come from a man aged 18 to 29 in good health. The CDR3 runs from the conserved cysteine through the conserved F or W. Each record gives: CDR3 DNA, CDR3 protein, clone size, J gene, V gene, D gene. D genes are given only for firm matches. Clone size, where shown, is once, few, many, or a class for clones that have expanded.

TGTGCCAGCAGCTTGGGGTCGGGACAGTACTATGGCTACACCTTC,CASSLGSGQYYGYTF,-,TRBJ1-2,TRBV5-6,TRBD1
TGTGCCAGCTCACGACTGGGCGGGCACGAGCAGTACTTC,CASSRLGGHEQYF,once,TRBJ2-7,TRBV18,-
TGCAGCGTTGTCACCGGGTCTGGGGAGACCCAGTACTTC,CSVVTGSGETQYF,-,TRBJ2-5,TRBV29-1,-
TGTGCCAGCAGCGTTCGGGGGGAACCAGGTCAGGAGCAGTTCTTC,CASSVRGEPGQEQFF,-,TRBJ2-1,TRBV9,TRBD2
TGTGCCAGCAGTCCCGGGCACTACAATCAGCCCCAGCATTTT,CASSPGHYNQPQHF,-,TRBJ1-5,TRBV6-5,-
TGTGCCATCAGTGACGAGGGGTCGCGGAACTATGGCTACACCTTC,CAISDEGSRNYGYTF,-,TRBJ1-2,TRBV10-3,-
TGTGCCAGCAGCTTAGCCTCAACCACCTACGAGCAGTACTTC,CASSLASTTYEQYF,-,TRBJ2-7,TRBV7-2,-
TGTGCCAGCAGTTTAGCAGCTTTGCCCAACTATGGCTACACCTTC,CASSLAALPNYGYTF,-,TRBJ1-2,TRBV27,-
TGTGCCAGCAGTGAGTGGCGGGCTCATAAGCTGTTTTTT,CASSEWRAHKLFF,-,TRBJ1-4,TRBV6-4,-
TGTGCCAGCAGCTTCGTAGCTACTGGGGCCAACGTCCTGACTTTC,CASSFVATGANVLTF,-,TRBJ2-6,TRBV11-2,-
TGTGCCAGCAGAAGGGACACTAACACCGGGGAGCTGTTTTTT,CASRRDTNTGELFF,-,TRBJ2-2,TRBV7-9,-
TGCAGCGTTCTTACCCCGAGACAGGTCACAGATACGCAGTATTTT,CSVLTPRQVTDTQYF,-,TRBJ2-3,TRBV29-1,-
TGTGCCAGTAGTGAACAGAGCGCCTACGAGCAGTACTTC,CASSEQSAYEQYF,-,TRBJ2-7,TRBV19,-
TGTGCCAGCAGCTTTGGGGTAGCGGGGGGGTCAGGAGAGACCCAGTACTTC,CASSFGVAGGSGETQYF,-,TRBJ2-5,TRBV9,TRBD2
TGTGCCTGGGCAACCGGGACAGTCTCCTACGAGCAGTACTTC,CAWATGTVSYEQYF,-,TRBJ2-7,TRBV30,TRBD1
TGCGCCAGCAGCCTCATGGACAGGGGGCCAGATACGCAGTATTTT,CASSLMDRGPDTQYF,-,TRBJ2-3,TRBV4-1,TRBD1
TGTGCCAGCAGCCACCGGGGACAGAGCTCCTACGAGCAGTACTTC,CASSHRGQSSYEQYF,-,TRBJ2-7,TRBV5-4,TRBD1
TGTGCCAGCACGAAGGGGTGGGGTCAGCCCCAGCATTTT,CASTKGWGQPQHF,-,TRBJ1-5,TRBV2,-
TGTGCCAGCAGCTTAGTTTCCGGGACAGGGACAATGAACACTGAAGCTTTCTTT,CASSLVSGTGTMNTEAFF,-,TRBJ1-1,TRBV7-8,TRBD1
TGTGCCAGCAGTTCCGCGACAGTGCCCTGGGAGCAGTACTTC,CASSSATVPWEQYF,once,TRBJ2-7,TRBV28,-
TGTGCCATCAGAACCCGGGACAGTGAAGCTTTCTTT,CAIRTRDSEAFF,-,TRBJ1-1,TRBV10-3,TRBD1
TGTGCCAGCAGTTACGAGGGGGTGAGGGACACTGAAGCTTTCTTT,CASSYEGVRDTEAFF,-,TRBJ1-1,TRBV6-5,-
TGTGCCAGCAACTCCGGGACAGCTGGTGAAGCTTTCTTT,CASNSGTAGEAFF,-,TRBJ1-1,TRBV9,TRBD1
TGTGCCAGCAGTTACGGCCCGGGGGGTGGCTACACCTTC,CASSYGPGGGYTF,-,TRBJ1-2,TRBV6-5,-
TGTGCCAGCAGCTATCGACAGGGGTTCGAGCAGTACTTC,CASSYRQGFEQYF,-,TRBJ2-7,TRBV5-4,TRBD1
TGTGCCTGGAGTATCCGCGGGGACACTGAAGCTTTCTTT,CAWSIRGDTEAFF,-,TRBJ1-1,TRBV30,-
TGTGCCAGCAGCTCATCAACAGGGCTGGAGCAGTACTTC,CASSSSTGLEQYF,once,TRBJ2-7,TRBV7-2,-
TGTGCCATCAGTGTGGGGTCTGAAGCTTTCTTT,CAISVGSEAFF,-,TRBJ1-1,TRBV10-3,-
TGTGCCAGCAGTGGCGTAGGCGGGGGTCCTAGCACAGATACGCAGTATTTT,CASSGVGGGPSTDTQYF,-,TRBJ2-3,TRBV2,TRBD2
TGTGCCATCAGTGAGCTGGGAACCGGGGAGCTGTTTTTT,CAISELGTGELFF,-,TRBJ2-2,TRBV10-3,-
TGTGCCAGCAGCGAGTTACCTAACACCATATATTTT,CASSELPNTIYF,-,TRBJ1-3,TRBV7-9,-
TGCGCCAGCAGCTCGGGACAGCCAAGCGAGACCCAGTACTTC,CASSSGQPSETQYF,-,TRBJ2-5,TRBV5-1,TRBD1
TGTGCCTGCGGACGGACGACCACCGGGGAGCTGTTTTTT,CACGRTTTGELFF,-,TRBJ2-2,TRBV6-5,-
TGTGCCAGCAGTGGTAGTAGCGGATTCTACAATGAGCAGTTCTTC,CASSGSSGFYNEQFF,-,TRBJ2-1,TRBV6-1,-
TGTGCCAGCAGCGCCCAATGGGGGACCTACAATGAGCAGTTCTTC,CASSAQWGTYNEQFF,-,TRBJ2-1,TRBV5-4,-
TGTGCCAGCAGCCGGGGGAGGCCTGAAGCTTTCTTT,CASSRGRPEAFF,-,TRBJ1-1,TRBV5-5,-
TGTGCCAGCAAAACAGGGGGCGTAGATACGCAGTATTTT,CASKTGGVDTQYF,-,TRBJ2-3,TRBV2,TRBD1
TGTGCCAGCAGCCCCAGTGGGGACAGGGTGTTCTACGAGCAGTACTTC,CASSPSGDRVFYEQYF,-,TRBJ2-7,TRBV11-3,TRBD1
TGCGCCAGCAGTCAGACAGGGGGAACGTTCCCCAACCCGCATTATGAGCAGTTCTTC,CASSQTGGTFPNPHYEQFF,-,TRBJ2-1,TRBV23-1,TRBD1
TGCGCCAGCAGCTTGGGGGGGACAGGCGAGACCCAGTACTTC,CASSLGGTGETQYF,-,TRBJ2-5,TRBV5-1,TRBD1
TGTGCCAGCAGTGGAACGGACCGAAGGGGTGGCTACACCTTC,CASSGTDRRGGYTF,-,TRBJ1-2,TRBV28,-
TGTGCCAGCAGTGACAGTAGCACAGATACGCAGTATTTT,CASSDSSTDTQYF,-,TRBJ2-3,TRBV25-1,-